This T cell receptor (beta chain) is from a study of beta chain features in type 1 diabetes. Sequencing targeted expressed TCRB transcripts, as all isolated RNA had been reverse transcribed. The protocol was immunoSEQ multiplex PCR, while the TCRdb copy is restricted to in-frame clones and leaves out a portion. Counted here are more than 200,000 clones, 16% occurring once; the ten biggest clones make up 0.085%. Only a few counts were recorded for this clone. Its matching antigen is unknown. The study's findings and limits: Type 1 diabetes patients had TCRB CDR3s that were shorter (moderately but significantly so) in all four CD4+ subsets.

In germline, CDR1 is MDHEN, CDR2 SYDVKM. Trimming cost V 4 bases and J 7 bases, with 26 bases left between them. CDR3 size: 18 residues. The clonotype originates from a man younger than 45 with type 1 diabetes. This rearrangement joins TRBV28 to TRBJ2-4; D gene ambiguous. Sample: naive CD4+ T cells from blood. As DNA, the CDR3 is TGTGCCAGCAGTTCCTTCCGGGCCCCCAATGCTGGAGTGAACATTCAGTACTTC. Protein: CASSSFRAPNAGVNIQYF.